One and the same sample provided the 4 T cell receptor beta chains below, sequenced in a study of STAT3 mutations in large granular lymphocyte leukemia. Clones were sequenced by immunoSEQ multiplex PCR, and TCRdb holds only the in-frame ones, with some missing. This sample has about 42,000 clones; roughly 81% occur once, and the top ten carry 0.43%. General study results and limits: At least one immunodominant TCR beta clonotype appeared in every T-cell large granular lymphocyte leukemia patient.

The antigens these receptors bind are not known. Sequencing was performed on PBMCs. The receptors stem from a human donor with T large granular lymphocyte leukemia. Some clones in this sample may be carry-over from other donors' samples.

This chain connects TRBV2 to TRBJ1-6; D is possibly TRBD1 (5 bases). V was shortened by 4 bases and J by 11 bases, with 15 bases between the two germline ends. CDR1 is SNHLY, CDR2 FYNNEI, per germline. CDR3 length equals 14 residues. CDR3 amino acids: CASSAGRVQAPLHF. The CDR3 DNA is TGTGCCAGCAGTGCGGGCAGGGTACAGGCACCCCTCCACTTT.

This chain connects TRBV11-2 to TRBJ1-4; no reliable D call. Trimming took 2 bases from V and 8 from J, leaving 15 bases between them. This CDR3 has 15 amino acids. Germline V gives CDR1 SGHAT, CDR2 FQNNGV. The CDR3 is CASSLMDANREKLFF. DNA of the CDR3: TGTGCCAGCAGCTTAATGGATGCTAACAGAGAAAAACTGTTTTTT.

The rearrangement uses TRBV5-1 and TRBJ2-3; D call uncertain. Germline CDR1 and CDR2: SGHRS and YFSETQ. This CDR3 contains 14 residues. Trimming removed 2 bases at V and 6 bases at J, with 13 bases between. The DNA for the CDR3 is TGCGCCAGCAGCTTCATCAAACCTACGGATACGCAGTATTTT. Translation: CASSFIKPTDTQYF.

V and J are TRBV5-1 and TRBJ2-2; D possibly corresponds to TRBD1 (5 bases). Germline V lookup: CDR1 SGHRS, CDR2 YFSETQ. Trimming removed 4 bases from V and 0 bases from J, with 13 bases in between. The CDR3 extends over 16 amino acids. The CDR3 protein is CASSLRQHANTGELFF. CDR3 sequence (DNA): TGCGCCAGCAGCCTCAGACAGCACGCGAACACCGGGGAGCTGTTTTTT.